This record covers a single T cell receptor beta chain. As processed by the authors: Counts of nucleated cells, estimated from reference gene primer amplification, were obtained. Repertoires were generated with immunoSEQ multiplex PCR, while TCRdb's copy carries only in-frame clones and drops some. Clone size and the V and J calls come from that table; the DNA yielded D and trimming. The sample shows approximately 670,000 clones, just under 90% of them seen only once. The data belong to a study of blood T cell repertoires in COVID-19. Study context: Acute-phase and convalescent COVID-19 samples originated in the United States, Italy and Spain. T cells, B-cell-depleted T cells, or PBMCs supplied cDNA or gDNA.

The CDR3 extends over 12 amino acids. Germline loops: CDR1 SGHTA, CDR2 FQGTGA. With 5 bases removed from V and 8 bases from J, the gap between germline ends came to 9 bases. This clonotype originated in a woman aged 18-30 years with acute or convalescent COVID-19. Sequences were obtained from peripheral blood. This chain links TRBV7-3 with TRBJ2-2; D is uncertain. The CDR3 bases are TGTGCCAGCAGCCTTAACATGGGGGAGCTGTTTTTT. As protein: CASSLNMGELFF.